One and the same sample provided the 9 T cell receptor beta chains below, sequenced in a study of blood T cell repertoires in COVID-19. The protocol was immunoSEQ multiplex PCR, while the TCRdb copy is restricted to in-frame clones and leaves out a portion. Found here are more than 200,000 clones, 84% of them singletons; the top ten hold around 4%. Material for sequencing was peripheral blood. Receptors originate from a man aged 50 to 60 with active or convalescent COVID-19.

In the case of this clone: An end of the junction differs from the germline gene, which may be a read error. The chain carries TRBV5-4 and TRBJ2-1; 12 nucleotides align to TRBD2. This CDR3 has 14 amino acids. Germline V lookup: CDR1 SGHNT, CDR2 YYREEE (reference sequence). The DNA of the CDR3 is TGTGCCAGCAGCTCCCAGGGGCTAGCGGGGGGGCAACTCTTC. Translating gives CASSSQGLAGGQLF.

V is TRBV27 and J is TRBJ1-5, with TRBD1 matching over 8 bases. There are 14 residues in the CDR3. The V gene end was trimmed by 6 bases and the J gene end by 3 bases; junction bases not matched to a gene: 4. CDR1 and CDR2 (germline): MNHEY, SMNVEV (reference sequence). This chain's CDR3 is CASSGTGVNQPQHF. The CDR3 region has the DNA TGTGCCAGCAGCGGGACAGGCGTCAATCAGCCCCAGCATTTT.

This chain links TRBV6-4 with TRBJ2-1, with 8 nucleotides matching TRBD2. V gave up 7 bases and J gave up 1 base; unmatched junction bases: 6. The CDR3 consists of 15 residues. CDR1 is MRHNA and CDR2 is SNTAGT in the germline V gene. CDR3 coding DNA: TGTGCCAGCACCATAGCGGGGCCTTCCTACAATGAGCAGTTCTTC. Amino acid sequence: CASTIAGPSYNEQFF.

This chain connects TRBV5-6 to TRBJ1-5; possibly TRBD1 for D (6 bases). V lost 1 base and J lost 1, with 9 bases in between. From germline, CDR1 is SGHDT and CDR2 YYEEEE. The CDR3 runs to 15 residues. The chain's CDR3 is CASSLTGLSNQPQHF. In DNA, the CDR3 is TGTGCCAGCAGCTTGACAGGGTTGAGCAATCAGCCCCAGCATTTT.

V usage is TRBV11-2 and J usage is TRBJ2-1; 9 nucleotides agree with TRBD2. Germline V gene lookup returns CDR1 SGHAT and CDR2 FQNNGV. CDR3 length: 18 residues. J was trimmed by 8 bases and V by 1 base; bases with no gene match: 15. The CDR3 nucleotides read TGTGCCAGCAGCTTAGGGATTGTGGCGGGGGGGCATTGGGATGAGCAGTTCTTC. It translates to CASSLGIVAGGHWDEQFF.

V is TRBV6-2 or TRBV6-3 and J is TRBJ1-1, with no clear D. The CDR3 sequence is 13 residues long. V was clipped by 4 bases and J by 1 base, with 7 bases between them. The germline gives CDR1 MNHEY, CDR2 SVGEGT. The CDR3 sequence: CASSLTGNTEAFF. The CDR3 bases are TGTGCCAGCAGTTTAACCGGGAACACTGAAGCTTTCTTT.

This clone was seen more than once but under ten times. The gene calls are TRBV21-1 and TRBJ2-7; TRBD1, the table's D call, was not compared with the DNA. TRBV21-1 is listed as a pseudogene. The CDR3 has 16 amino acids. The CDR3 region has the DNA TGTGCCAGCAGCAAAGATGGACAGGGGACTTCCTACGAGCAGTACTTC. This translates into CASSKDGQGTSYEQYF.

The chain couples TRBV29-1 to TRBJ2-3; weak D call: TRBD1 (6 bases). This CDR3 contains 15 residues. The V end was cut by 7 bases, the J end by 6 bases, with 23 bases between. Germline V lookup: CDR1 SQVTM, CDR2 ANQGSEA. CDR3 in amino acids: CSAAQQGRGGDTQYF. In nucleotides, the CDR3 is TGCAGCGCCGCTCAACAGGGAAGGGGCGGGGATACGCAGTATTTT.

The rearrangement joins TRBV13 to TRBJ2-3; D gene uncertain. V was shortened by 5 bases and J by 6 bases, with 15 bases between the two germline ends. This CDR3 has 14 amino acids. Germline CDR1 reads PRHDT; CDR2 reads FYEKMQ (reference sequence). In DNA, the CDR3 is TGTGCCAGCAGCCCGGAGACCTTTTCCGATACGCAGTATTTT. This codes for CASSPETFSDTQYF.